This entry is about one T cell receptor (beta chain). Its target is unknown. The record originates from a study of blood T cells in healthy people across ages. Broader study findings: Fewer expanded clones and more diversity marked long-lived versus aged donors.

The authors ran a second PCR of roughly 7 to 11 cycles using a sample-barcoded 5' primer and a J-beta primer mix. MiXCR was run by TCRdb on the 5' RACE reads, yielding one entry per CDR3 protein. The sample lists some 890,000 distinct CDR3 sequences, around 29% occurring once. Per the germline V gene, CDR1 is LNHNV and CDR2 is YYDKDF (reference sequence). Trimming took off 0 bases at V and 4 bases at J, with 7 bases between the two ends. The CDR3 loop spans 15 amino acids. These data also formed part of another study, on T cells of mothers and their children. That source adds: Donation involved a few healthy Caucasian mothers and the six children that they had. cDNA was synthesized from all extracted RNA at around 1.5 ug per reaction. The yield was over 8 million TCR beta CDR3 reads from each mother and roughly 3 million from each child.

The V gene is TRBV15, the J gene TRBJ1-6; D not certain. Material: blood. The source is a woman in her thirties or forties in good health. The CDR3 is CATSRDKGYNSPLHF. The CDR3 region has the DNA TGTGCCACCAGCAGAGATAAGGGTTATAATTCACCCCTCCACTTT.